This TCR beta chain was captured in a study of shared clonotypes between healthy human individuals. Study-level information: The plates for each donor numbered three CD4 naive, three CD4 memory, two CD8 naive and one CD8 memory. General observations from the study: With few donors, the genetic and exposure-history diversity represented was limited.

As defined, naive CD8 cells were CD45RO-negative and positively selected for CCR7, with terminally differentiated effector memory CD45RA+ cells excluded. The CDR3 is made up of 11 amino acids. Germline-derived CDR1 and CDR2 are SQVTM and ANQGSEA. V lost 7 bases to trimming and J lost 0 bases, with 6 bases between them. On this clone itself: Its target is unknown. The sample contains more than one DNA sequence encoding this CDR3.

Sequencing used immunoSEQ multiplex PCR; TCRdb keeps in-frame clones, though not all of them. Among about 2.1 million clones listed, 80% to 95% were seen once. This sequence was found in a man aged 18 to 35 in good health. Some clones in this sample may be carry-over from other donors' samples. The sample was naive CD8+ T cells from PBMCs. The chain links TRBV29-1 to TRBJ1-1, with D unclear. This chain's CDR3 is CSAVMNTEAFF. CDR3 sequence (DNA): TGCAGCGCTGTAATGAACACTGAAGCTTTCTTT.